The 29 T cell receptor beta chains listed next were all sequenced from one sample in a study of cytomegalovirus exposure and HLA in healthy donors. Researchers ran the PCR with 60 Vbeta and 13 Jbeta primers. Assay used: immunoSEQ multiplex PCR; TCRdb lists only in-frame clones, some missing. This table holds 250,000 to 350,000 clones, about four fifths found once. Sample: PBMCs. The receptors stem from a girl aged 2 to 9 in good health and CMV-seronegative.

The V gene is TRBV7-9, the J gene TRBJ2-7, with a weak D call TRBD2 (6 bases). CDR3 length: 13 amino acids. V was trimmed by 3 bases and J by 7 bases, leaving 13 bases between them. Germline CDR1 is SEHNR and CDR2 is FQNEAQ (reference sequence). CDR3 region: CASSFGGPSEQYF. CDR3 sequence (DNA): TGTGCCAGCAGCTTCGGGGGACCCTCGGAGCAGTACTTC.

The rearrangement uses TRBV14 and TRBJ1-3; D gene uncertain. The germline gives CDR1 SGHDN, CDR2 FVKESK. The CDR3 loop spans 16 amino acids. The V end was cut by 4 bases, the J end by 0 bases, with 13 bases between. The chain's CDR3 is CASSPVWYYSGNTIYF. The CDR3 bases are TGTGCCAGCAGCCCCGTCTGGTACTACTCTGGAAACACCATATATTTT.

This sequence joins TRBV7-9 and TRBJ2-1; D is undetermined. Deletions cut 6 bases from V and 0 bases from J, with 15 bases between. CDR1 is SEHNR, CDR2 FQNEAQ, per germline (reference sequence). The CDR3 runs to 16 residues. The CDR3 spells CASRSSGLVSYNEQFF. The DNA for the CDR3 is TGTGCCAGCAGGTCGTCCGGTTTGGTCTCCTACAATGAGCAGTTCTTC. Together with reference TRBV7-9 and TRBJ2-1, the CDR3 gives the full variable domain: DTGVSQNPRHKITKRGQNVTFRCDPISEHNRLYWYRQTLGQGPEFLTYFQNEAQLEKSRLLSDRFSAERPKGSFSTLEIQRTEQGDSAMYLCASRSSGLVSYNEQFFGPGTRLTVL.

V and J are TRBV21-1 and TRBJ2-7; the DNA was not compared with TRBD2, the D call given in the table. TRBV21-1 is deemed a pseudogene. This CDR3 has 20 amino acids. The CDR3 here is CASSAQRGTSGRALSYEQYF. The DNA for the CDR3 is TGTGCCAGCAGCGCTCAAAGGGGGACTAGCGGGAGGGCCCTCTCCTACGAGCAGTACTTC.

This rearrangement joins TRBV28 to TRBJ1-1, with D maybe TRBD1 (5 bases). Trimming stripped 6 bases from V and 0 bases from J, with 20 bases between. The germline gives CDR1 MDHEN, CDR2 SYDVKM. The CDR3 is 17 amino acids. CDR3 in amino acids: CASRPPLEGFMNTEAFF. The CDR3 DNA sequence: TGTGCCAGCAGACCCCCCTTGGAGGGGTTCATGAACACTGAAGCTTTCTTT.

The J gene is TRBJ2-1, the V gene TRBV10-3, with 10 bases lining up with TRBD2. The length of the CDR3 is 13 residues. CDR1 ENHRY and CDR2 SYGVKD come from the germline V gene. The V segment lost 9 bases and the J segment 9 bases; nucleotides outside the gene matches: 8. The CDR3 sequence is CAIYSGRAGEQFF. In nucleotides, the CDR3 is TGTGCCATATACAGCGGGAGGGCCGGTGAGCAGTTCTTC.

The chain joins TRBV7-9 to TRBJ2-7; 11 bases map to TRBD2. Germline loops: CDR1 SEHNR, CDR2 FQNEAQ (reference sequence). The V segment lost 1 base and the J segment 3 bases; nucleotides outside the gene matches: 14. The CDR3 extends over 19 amino acids. The CDR3 coding sequence is TGTGCCAGCAGCTTAGGGGCCCGATTCCGGACTAGCGGGCACTACGAGCAGTACTTC. As protein: CASSLGARFRTSGHYEQYF. Combining the CDR3 with reference TRBV7-9 and TRBJ2-7 gives the whole variable domain DTGVSQNPRHKITKRGQNVTFRCDPISEHNRLYWYRQTLGQGPEFLTYFQNEAQLEKSRLLSDRFSAERPKGSFSTLEIQRTEQGDSAMYLCASSLGARFRTSGHYEQYFGPGTRLTVT.

V is TRBV27 and J is TRBJ2-3; tentative D call: TRBD1 (6 bases). The germline V and J ends were trimmed by 8 bases and 3 bases, with 15 bases remaining between them. This CDR3 is built from 14 residues. Germline CDR1 and CDR2: MNHEY and SMNVEV (reference sequence). CDR3 residues: CASAPGEWTDTQYF. CDR3 DNA sequence: TGTGCCAGCGCCCCAGGGGAATGGACAGATACGCAGTATTTT.

The chain carries TRBV11-2 and TRBJ1-2, with D tentatively TRBD1 (5 bases). V lost 1 base and J 6 bases, leaving 15 bases between the germline ends. Germline CDR1 reads SGHAT; CDR2 reads FQNNGV. The CDR3 loop spans 15 amino acids. The CDR3 loop is CASSLVPSWTHGYTF. In DNA form, the CDR3 reads TGTGCCAGCAGCTTAGTCCCAAGCTGGACACATGGCTACACCTTC.

The chain combines TRBV19 with TRBJ1-1; 8 bases map to TRBD1. The CDR3 extends over 14 amino acids. Germline trimming cut 5 bases from V and 5 bases from J; bases unmatched to any gene: 7. Per the germline V gene, CDR1 is LNHDA and CDR2 is SQIVND (reference sequence). In DNA, the CDR3 is TGTGCCAGTAGTCTTTGGACAGGGCGAACTGAAGCTTTCTTT. Amino acid sequence: CASSLWTGRTEAFF.

About this clone: The sample contains more than one DNA sequence encoding this CDR3. The chain joins TRBV2 to TRBJ2-7, with TRBD2 matching over 7 bases. The germline V gene encodes CDR1 SNHLY and CDR2 FYNNEI. V was clipped by 9 bases and J by 0 bases; unmatched bases: 2. This CDR3 spans 12 amino acids. CDR3 in amino acids: CASAGDSYEQYF. The CDR3, as DNA: TGTGCCAGTGCGGGGGACTCCTACGAGCAGTACTTC.

The chain couples TRBV2 to TRBJ2-6; a possible D gene is TRBD1 (5 bases). The CDR3 contains 14 residues. Germline CDR1 is SNHLY and CDR2 is FYNNEI. V gave up 6 bases and J gave up 7 bases, with 13 bases separating them. This CDR3 is CASRRTTLANVLTF. The CDR3 DNA reads TGTGCCAGCAGAAGGACAACTCTAGCCAACGTCCTGACTTTC.

The rearrangement joins TRBV6-6 to TRBJ2-7; 11 bases align to TRBD2. Germline CDR1 MNHNY, CDR2 SVGAGI (reference sequence). Losses at the gene ends were 6 bases for V and 6 bases for J; bases not matched to a gene: 4. CDR3 length equals 13 residues. The CDR3 loop is CASSSGTSGEQYF. CDR3 nucleotide sequence: TGTGCCAGCAGCTCCGGGACTAGCGGCGAGCAGTACTTC.

The chain employs TRBV2 and TRBJ2-5; D is possibly TRBD2 (5 bases). CDR1 is SNHLY, CDR2 FYNNEI, per germline. The CDR3 has 16 amino acids. With 6 bases removed from V and 0 bases from J, the gap between germline ends came to 17 bases. In nucleotides, the CDR3 is TGTGCCAGCAGGGTTCCTAGCTGGGAGTACCAAGAGACCCAGTACTTC. Residues: CASRVPSWEYQETQYF.

The chain is built from TRBV11-2 and TRBJ2-1, with 7 bases identical to TRBD2. The CDR3 length is 20 residues. CDR1 and CDR2 from the germline V gene are SGHAT and FQNNGV. V dropped 0 bases and J dropped 2; count of bases not matched to a gene: 16. CDR3 in amino acids: CASSLDAPGSTGGPYNEQFF. DNA for the CDR3: TGTGCCAGCAGCTTAGATGCCCCAGGGTCCACGGGGGGTCCCTACAATGAGCAGTTCTTC.

The chain carries TRBV14 and TRBJ1-2, with a tentative D call TRBD1 (5 bases). V was shortened by 8 bases and J by 4 bases, with 14 bases between the two germline ends. The CDR3 consists of 13 residues. CDR1 and CDR2 (germline): SGHDN, FVKESK. CDR3 region: CASGLHRTYGYTF. The DNA of the CDR3 is TGTGCCAGCGGCTTACACAGGACCTATGGCTACACCTTC.

V gene TRBV6-5 combines with J gene TRBJ2-1; D possibly corresponds to TRBD2 (6 bases). Between the trimmed V and J ends, which lost 6 bases and 9 bases, there was a span of 18 bases. Germline V gene sequence: CDR1 MNHEY, CDR2 SVGAGI. This CDR3 contains 14 residues. The CDR3 nucleotides are TGTGCCAGCAGCCGAACGGATTCGGGGGTTGAGCAGTTCTTC. Translating gives CASSRTDSGVEQFF.

The V gene is TRBV11-3, the J gene TRBJ2-1; TRBD2 might be the D (6 bases). V was shortened by 2 bases and J by 4 bases, with 15 bases between the two germline ends. This CDR3 spans 16 amino acids. CDR1 and CDR2 (germline): SGHNT, YENEEA. The CDR3: CASSLRDSGSYNEQFF. The CDR3 bases are TGTGCCAGCAGCTTAAGGGACTCTGGCTCGTACAATGAGCAGTTCTTC.

The gene calls are TRBV10-2 and TRBJ2-7; TRBD2 is a possible D gene (6 bases). The V gene's germline CDR1 is WSHSY and CDR2 SAAADI. The CDR3 totals 12 residues. Trimming removed 6 bases at V and 12 bases at J, with 18 bases between. The CDR3 loop reads CASREGGVDPYF. CDR3 DNA sequence: TGCGCCAGCAGGGAGGGCGGTGTCGACCCGTACTTC.

The V and J genes are TRBV19 and TRBJ1-2, with a weak D call TRBD1 (5 bases). The CDR3 is 12 amino acids. Germline CDR1 reads LNHDA; CDR2 reads SQIVND (reference sequence). The CDR3: CALVGGNYGYTF. The DNA for the CDR3 is TGTGCACTTGTTGGGGGGAACTATGGCTACACCTTC. The variable domain in full, completed from reference TRBV19 and TRBJ1-2, reads DGGITQSPKYLFRKEGQNVTLSCEQNLNHDAMYWYRQDPGQGLRLIYYSQIVNDFQKGDIAEGYSVSREKKESFPLTVTSAQKNPTAFYLCALVGGNYGYTFGSGTRLTVV.

The chain combines TRBV29-1 with TRBJ1-2; TRBD1 is a possible D gene (6 bases). Germline CDR1 is SQVTM and CDR2 is ANQGSEA. Trimming took 7 bases from V and 4 from J, leaving 10 bases between them. The CDR3 spans 11 residues. This CDR3 reads CSDLQGYGYTF. CDR3 DNA sequence: TGCAGCGATCTACAGGGCTATGGCTACACCTTC. Full variable domain (remainder filled in from reference TRBV29-1 and TRBJ1-2): SAVISQKPSRDICQRGTSLTIQCQVDSQVTMMFWYRQQPGQSLTLIATANQGSEATYESGFVIDKFPISRPNLTFSTLTVSNMSPEDSSIYLCSDLQGYGYTFGSGTRLTVV.

This chain connects TRBV27 to TRBJ1-6; 9 nucleotides agree with TRBD1. The V and J ends lost 4 bases and 8 bases, in that order; junction bases with no gene match: 0. CDR1 and CDR2 from the germline V gene are MNHEY and SMNVEV (reference sequence). This CDR3 is built from 13 residues. CDR3 bases: TGTGCCAGCAGTTGGACAGGGGATTCACCCCTCCACTTT. Amino acids: CASSWTGDSPLHF.

The chain uses TRBV9 and TRBJ1-1; perhaps TRBD1 as D (5 bases). Deletions cut 4 bases from V and 1 base from J, with 14 bases between. Germline loops: CDR1 SGDLS, CDR2 YYNGEE. This CDR3 has 15 amino acids. The CDR3 loop reads CASSSRQSRNTEAFF. In DNA, the CDR3 is TGTGCCAGCAGCTCCCGACAGAGCCGGAACACTGAAGCTTTCTTT.

V and J are TRBV13 and TRBJ2-3; TRBD2 agrees at 9 bases. V lost 1 base and J lost 2; bases outside the gene matches: 4. Germline V gives CDR1 PRHDT, CDR2 FYEKMQ (reference sequence). The CDR3 is made up of 16 amino acids. In nucleotides, the CDR3 is TGTGCCAGCAGCTTAGTGGGCGGGAGGGCCACAGATACGCAGTATTTT. Translation: CASSLVGGRATDTQYF.

This chain links TRBV2 with TRBJ2-1, with no clear D. V dropped 4 bases and J dropped 6 bases, with 7 bases sitting between them. Germline V gene sequence: CDR1 SNHLY, CDR2 FYNNEI. The CDR3 runs to 12 residues. Here the CDR3 reads CASSVSRNEQFF. The CDR3 region has the DNA TGTGCCAGCAGTGTTTCGCGCAATGAGCAGTTCTTC.

This rearrangement joins TRBV6-6 to TRBJ2-1; 7 bases map to TRBD1. The junction had 5 bases not matched to a gene; V was cut back by 10 bases and J by 5 bases. The CDR3 is 12 amino acids. CDR1 and CDR2 from the germline V gene are MNHNY and SVGAGI (reference sequence). The CDR3 here is CAIATGNNEQFF. The CDR3 DNA is TGTGCCATCGCGACAGGGAACAATGAGCAGTTCTTC.

This chain uses TRBV18 with TRBJ1-3, with D possibly TRBD1 on 5 matching bases. V gave up 5 bases and J gave up 3 bases, with 14 bases separating them. CDR1 and CDR2 from the germline V gene are KGHSH and LQKENI. CDR3 length: 15 residues. The CDR3 nucleotides read TGTGCCAGCTCAGTATCAGGGATCGGTGGAAACACCATATATTTT. Encoded protein: CASSVSGIGGNTIYF.

This clone was seen only a few times. This sample includes further DNA sequences coding for the same CDR3. The chain is built from TRBV7-2 and TRBJ2-4; 7 bases fit TRBD1. Germline CDR1 SGHTA, CDR2 FQGNSA. The junction had 5 bases not matched to a gene; V was cut back by 5 bases and J by 7 bases. This CDR3 spans 13 amino acids. The CDR3 region is CASSGGQLNIQYF. The CDR3 region has the DNA TGTGCCAGCAGCGGGGGACAGCTGAACATTCAGTACTTC.

The rearrangement links TRBV6-5 to TRBJ2-7; D unclear. There are 16 residues in the CDR3. CDR1 is MNHEY and CDR2 is SVGAGI in the germline V gene. V lost 2 bases and J 3 bases, leaving 17 bases between the germline ends. DNA for the CDR3: TGTGCCAGCAGTTACGCGTACGGGTCTCTAAGCTACGAGCAGTACTTC. Translating gives CASSYAYGSLSYEQYF.